These 30 T cell receptor beta chains were all obtained from the same sample, sequenced in a study of T cell responses to AZD1222 COVID-19 vaccine. The assay was immunoSEQ multiplex PCR, and TCRdb's table has in-frame clones only and misses some. The repertoire holds around 150,000 clones, with 94% as singletons. The input for sequencing was peripheral blood, taken on day 0 of AZD1222 vaccination. All receptors derive from an adult in good health.

The V and J genes are TRBV19 and TRBJ2-1; 10 positions match TRBD2. The trim removed 8 bases at V and 2 bases at J, leaving 9 bases unmatched. The CDR3 sequence is 16 residues long. CDR1 is LNHDA, CDR2 SQIVND, per germline (reference sequence). The CDR3 loop reads CASSRLLAGAYNEQFF. CDR3 bases: TGTGCCAGTTCGCGCCTTCTAGCGGGGGCCTACAATGAGCAGTTCTTC.

The rearrangement joins TRBV7-6 to TRBJ1-6; no definite D call. The CDR3 spans 14 residues. The germline V gene encodes CDR1 SGHVS and CDR2 FNYEAQ. V shed 3 bases and J shed 2 bases, with 5 bases lying between them. The CDR3 loop reads CASSFRTYNSPLHF. The CDR3 DNA sequence: TGTGCCAGCAGCTTTAGAACCTATAATTCACCCCTCCACTTT.

V and J are TRBV4-1 and TRBJ1-1, with 7 bases that match TRBD1. CDR3 length equals 16 residues. Per germline, CDR1 MGHRA and CDR2 YSYEKL. V shed 4 bases and J 3 bases; nucleotides not matched to a gene: 11. The CDR3 reads CASSLQRIGTDTEAFF. For the CDR3, the DNA is TGCGCCAGCAGCCTACAACGAATCGGGACAGACACTGAAGCTTTCTTT.

The chain carries TRBV18 and TRBJ2-1; D remains unclear. Germline V gene lookup returns CDR1 KGHSH and CDR2 LQKENI. Trimming took 0 bases from V and 5 from J, leaving 8 bases between them. The CDR3 is made up of 14 amino acids. The CDR3 DNA is TGTGCCAGCTCACCACCGGGTTCAAACAATGAGCAGTTCTTC. Translated, it gives CASSPPGSNNEQFF.

The chain recombines TRBV21-1 with TRBJ2-1; the DNA was not used to check the table's D call, TRBD2. TRBV21-1 is termed a pseudogene. The CDR3 runs to 18 residues. Written as DNA, the CDR3 is TGTGCCAGCAGATCCCGGGAGGCCTGCCCAGACGGAGACAATGAGCAGTTCTTC. This encodes CASRSREACPDGDNEQFF.

A word on this clone: A read error may account for a junction end that differs from germline. The rearrangement joins TRBV19 to TRBJ1-1; 7 bases are a match to TRBD1. The CDR3 covers 14 residues. CDR1 is LNHDA and CDR2 is SQIVND in the germline V gene (reference sequence). This CDR3 is CASSMTGLKTEAFF. The CDR3 nucleotides are TGTGCCAGTAGTATGACAGGGTTGAAGACTGAAGCTTTCTTT.

CDR3 residues: CASSPRGLAEKLFF. CDR3 nucleotide sequence: TGTGCCAGCAGTCCCAGGGGGCTGGCTGAAAAACTGTTTTTT. This chain joins TRBV7-9 and TRBJ1-4; 8 nucleotides agree with TRBD1. V gave up 6 bases and J gave up 7 bases; unmatched junction bases: 7. CDR1 and CDR2 (germline): SEHNR, FQNEAQ (reference sequence). The CDR3 consists of 14 residues.

The CDR3 region is CASSQYSGRVAYEQYV. CDR3 DNA: TGTGCCAGCAGCCAGTATAGCGGGCGCGTCGCTTACGAGCAGTACGTC. The rearrangement uses TRBV7-8 and TRBJ2-7; 7 positions agree with TRBD2. This CDR3 region has 16 residues. Trimming cost V 5 bases and J 4 bases; bases outside gene matches: 14. Germline CDR1 is SGHVS and CDR2 is FQNEAQ.

The gene calls are TRBV30 and TRBJ1-2; D is undetermined. Germline assignment: CDR1 GTSNPN and CDR2 SVGIG (reference sequence). The V end was cut by 0 bases, the J end by 2 bases, with 13 bases between. This CDR3 has 15 amino acids. The CDR3 DNA reads TGTGCCTGGAGTGTACTACCAGATAAAAACTATGGCTACACCTTC. Encoded protein: CAWSVLPDKNYGYTF.

The V and J genes are TRBV29-1 and TRBJ1-1; tentative D call: TRBD1 (6 bases). V was trimmed by 4 bases and J by 4 bases, leaving 16 bases between them. From germline, CDR1 is SQVTM and CDR2 ANQGSEA. The CDR3 consists of 14 residues. The CDR3 loop reads CSVVFGGRITEAFF. The DNA for the CDR3 is TGCAGCGTTGTTTTCGGGGGGCGCATCACTGAAGCTTTCTTT. Full variable domain (remainder filled in from reference TRBV29-1 and TRBJ1-1): SAVISQKPSRDICQRGTSLTIQCQVDSQVTMMFWYRQQPGQSLTLIATANQGSEATYESGFVIDKFPISRPNLTFSTLTVSNMSPEDSSIYLCSVVFGGRITEAFFGQGTRLTVV.

The rearrangement joins TRBV9 to TRBJ1-2; tentative D call: TRBD1 (6 bases). This CDR3 comprises 14 residues. Per germline, CDR1 SGDLS and CDR2 YYNGEE. Trimming removed 3 bases at V and 4 bases at J, with 13 bases between. The CDR3 DNA is TGTGCCAGCAGCGACGAGGGGGTTGCCTATGGCTACACCTTC. Translating it yields CASSDEGVAYGYTF.

The chain joins TRBV19 to TRBJ1-3, with D perhaps TRBD1 (5 bases). V was clipped by 7 bases and J by 3 bases, with 19 bases between them. Germline V gene lookup returns CDR1 LNHDA and CDR2 SQIVND (reference sequence). CDR3 length equals 16 residues. The CDR3 spells CASTMTAVIFGNTIYF. The CDR3 region has the DNA TGTGCCAGTACCATGACAGCCGTTATCTTTGGAAACACCATATATTTT.

This sequence joins TRBV2 and TRBJ2-1, with D perhaps matching TRBD2 (6 bases). CDR1 is SNHLY, CDR2 FYNNEI, per germline. Trimming removed 3 bases at V and 9 bases at J, with 9 bases between. CDR3 length: 12 amino acids. The CDR3 DNA sequence: TGTGCCAGCAGTGAGGCGGGACTTGAGCAGTTCTTC. It codes for CASSEAGLEQFF.

This chain uses TRBV4-1 with TRBJ2-3; D not resolved. CDR1 is MGHRA and CDR2 is YSYEKL in the germline V gene. V dropped 1 base and J dropped 4 bases, with 15 bases sitting between them. This CDR3 has 16 amino acids. The CDR3 region is CASSQASRFRPDTQYF. The CDR3 DNA follows: TGCGCCAGCAGCCAAGCGTCCCGGTTCCGGCCAGATACGCAGTATTTT.

In DNA, the CDR3 is TGTGCCAGCAGTCGCACGGACAGCGAGGTGTATAATTCACCCCTCCACTTT. Translated, it gives CASSRTDSEVYNSPLHF. The V and J genes are TRBV27 and TRBJ1-6, with D tentatively TRBD1 (6 bases). V lost 5 bases and J 4 bases, leaving 18 bases between the germline ends. Germline loops: CDR1 MNHEY, CDR2 SMNVEV (reference sequence). The CDR3 length is 17 residues.

The J gene is TRBJ2-4, the V gene TRBV28; 7 nucleotides line up with TRBD1. The CDR3 sequence is 18 residues long. The junction had 12 bases not matched to a gene; V was cut back by 3 bases and J by 1 base. CDR1 is MDHEN, CDR2 SYDVKM, per germline. The CDR3 nucleotides read TGTGCCAGCAGTTTCTCGGTGCTTGGACAGGAGGCCAAAAACATTCAGTACTTC. Translation: CASSFSVLGQEAKNIQYF.

This rearrangement joins TRBV21-1 to TRBJ1-1; no check of the table's D call, TRBD1, against the DNA was made. TRBV21-1 is given as a pseudogene. The CDR3 extends over 11 amino acids. The CDR3 loop reads CLRTGRTEAFF. DNA for the CDR3: TGTTTAAGGACAGGGCGGACTGAAGCTTTCTTT.

The chain carries TRBV10-3 and TRBJ1-2; TRBD1 aligns across 7 bases. Trimming at V came to 2 bases and at J to 8 bases, leaving 8 bases not matched to a gene. From germline, CDR1 is ENHRY and CDR2 SYGVKD. The CDR3 contains 14 residues. CDR3 loop: CAISENEGAEGYTF. The CDR3 DNA is TGTGCCATCAGTGAGAACGAGGGGGCGGAAGGCTACACCTTC.

This CDR3 is CASSGGVARDRGLWNTEAFF. The CDR3 DNA is TGCGCCAGCAGTGGGGGTGTCGCCCGGGACAGGGGGCTTTGGAACACTGAAGCTTTCTTT. V is TRBV10-2 and J is TRBJ1-1; TRBD1 matches 12 bases. The V segment lost 4 bases and the J segment 1 base; nucleotides outside the gene matches: 16. The germline V gene encodes CDR1 WSHSY and CDR2 SAAADI. The CDR3 contains 20 residues.

The chain joins TRBV11-2 to TRBJ2-7; a possible D gene is TRBD1 (5 bases). There are 14 residues in the CDR3. CDR1 is SGHAT and CDR2 is FQNNGV in the germline V gene. Deletions cut 4 bases from V and 3 bases from J, with 13 bases between. CDR3 sequence: CASSSTVDVYEQYV. In DNA form, the CDR3 reads TGTGCCAGCAGCTCGACAGTGGATGTCTACGAGCAGTACGTC.

CDR3 loop: CASSQDLNLLGGANVLTF. CDR3 sequence (DNA): TGCGCCAGCAGCCAAGATCTTAACCTCCTGGGAGGGGCCAACGTCCTGACTTTC. The J gene is TRBJ2-6, the V gene TRBV4-1; no clear D gene. CDR1 is MGHRA and CDR2 is YSYEKL in the germline V gene. This CDR3 has 18 residues. Trimming took off 0 bases at V and 4 bases at J, with 16 bases between the two ends.

This chain joins TRBV5-8 and TRBJ2-5, with D perhaps matching TRBD1 (5 bases). The CDR3 extends over 14 amino acids. Germline CDR1 and CDR2: SGHTS and YDEGEE. V dropped 2 bases and J dropped 5 bases, with 13 bases sitting between them. The CDR3 coding sequence is TGTGCCAGCAGCTTACGGGCAGGGTCGGAGACCCAGTACTTC. Translation gives CASSLRAGSETQYF. Filled out from reference TRBV5-8 and TRBJ2-5, the complete variable domain reads EAGVTQSPTHLIKTRGQQATLRCSPISGHTSVYWYQQALGLGLQFLLWYDEGEERNRGNFPPRFSGRQFPNYSSELNVNALELEDSALYLCASSLRAGSETQYFGPGTRLLVL.

The rearrangement uses TRBV4-1 and TRBJ1-5; D gene ambiguous. Trimming left V 4 bases short and J 4 bases short, with 17 bases between. Germline CDR1 is MGHRA and CDR2 is YSYEKL. The CDR3 runs to 16 residues. The CDR3 loop reads CASSPSSSQANQPQHF. DNA for the CDR3: TGCGCCAGCAGCCCGAGTTCGAGCCAAGCGAATCAGCCCCAGCATTTT.

V is TRBV12-3 or TRBV12-4 and J is TRBJ2-7; D is ambiguous. V lost 1 base, J lost 9 bases, and 7 bases lay in between. This CDR3 is 11 amino acids long. The CDR3 loop reads CASSLGRRQYV. The CDR3 DNA is TGTGCCAGCAGTTTAGGCAGGCGGCAGTACGTC.

The chain joins TRBV29-1 to TRBJ1-1; D is undetermined. V was pared by 4 bases and J by 1 base, with 13 bases between. The CDR3 has 14 amino acids. Looked up from germline, CDR1 is SQVTM and CDR2 is ANQGSEA. This chain's CDR3 is CSVVGLGGNTEAFF. The CDR3 DNA is TGCAGCGTTGTCGGTCTTGGCGGGAACACTGAAGCTTTCTTT.

The CDR3 loop is CASSLEPGMASTDTQYF. The CDR3 nucleotides read TGTGCCAGCAGCTTAGAACCAGGGATGGCTAGCACAGATACGCAGTATTTT. V usage is TRBV11-2 and J usage is TRBJ2-3; weak D call: TRBD1 (5 bases). V was shortened by 0 bases and J by 0 bases, with 13 bases between the two germline ends. Germline-derived CDR1 and CDR2 are SGHAT and FQNNGV. The CDR3 is 17 residues long.

The sample holds one count of this clone. The chain uses TRBV3-1 (or the pseudogene TRBV3-2) and TRBJ1-2, with no clear D. Trimming left V 1 base short and J 7 bases short, with 4 bases between. The CDR3 is made up of 11 amino acids. The germline CDR1 and CDR2 sequences are LGHDT and YNNKEL (reference sequence). The CDR3 here is CASSQGGGYTF. CDR3 nucleotide sequence: TGTGCCAGCAGCCAAGGGGGTGGCTACACCTTC.

The V call is TRBV9, the J call TRBJ1-4; 11 nucleotides align to TRBD1. The CDR3 extends over 15 amino acids. Germline trimming cut 4 bases from V and 7 bases from J; bases unmatched to any gene: 6. Germline CDR1 and CDR2: SGDLS and YYNGEE. The CDR3 sequence: CASSLTGTGGEKLFF. For the CDR3, the DNA is TGTGCCAGCAGCCTAACCGGGACAGGGGGTGAAAAACTGTTTTTT.

V and J are TRBV4-1 and TRBJ2-4; 11 bases line up with TRBD2. The CDR3 runs 15 residues. J gave up 0 bases and V 5 bases, and 0 bases lay outside the gene matches. Per germline, CDR1 MGHRA and CDR2 YSYEKL. The CDR3 spells CASSGLAGAKNIQYF. For the CDR3, the DNA is TGCGCCAGCAGCGGACTAGCGGGAGCCAAAAACATTCAGTACTTC.

The chain joins TRBV7-9 to TRBJ1-3, with TRBD1 as a possible D gene (5 bases). The CDR3 extends over 16 amino acids. Trimming pared 7 bases from V and 0 bases from J, leaving 16 bases between. Germline V lookup: CDR1 SEHNR, CDR2 FQNEAQ (reference sequence). The chain's CDR3 is CASTPPLGRSGNTIYF. The CDR3 region has the DNA TGTGCCAGCACCCCCCCTTTGGGACGCTCTGGAAACACCATATATTTT. The full variable domain, with the rest looked up from reference TRBV7-9 and TRBJ1-3, is DTGVSQNPRHKITKRGQNVTFRCDPISEHNRLYWYRQTLGQGPEFLTYFQNEAQLEKSRLLSDRFSAERPKGSFSTLEIQRTEQGDSAMYLCASTPPLGRSGNTIYFGEGSWLTVV.